These T cell receptor beta chains were read from a single sample in a study of T-cell memory formation after mild COVID-19. TCRdb reprocessed the 5' RACE reads via MiXCR and lists one record per CDR3 protein. The table lists some 340,000 distinct CDR3 sequences, under 15% of them singletons. Input material: PBMCs or a T cell subset sorted from them (not recorded which). The receptors derive from a man younger than 35 who had mild COVID-19 (a few samples of this study predate the infection). Cell type and time point are not known. Each CDR3 is given with its conserved first and last residue. Each record gives: V gene, J gene, CDR3 protein.

TRBV5-1	TRBJ2-5	CASTPTGQGYQETQYF
TRBV5-1	TRBJ2-2	CASSGDGAGELFF
TRBV6-4	TRBJ2-1	CASSETSGGADEQFF
TRBV6-5	TRBJ2-5	CASSYSGMETQYF
TRBV20-1	TRBJ2-5	CSAKLAGGRETQYF
TRBV20-1	TRBJ2-3	CSARVGSGGTDTQYF
TRBV11-1	TRBJ2-3	CASSFTGTSGADTQYF
TRBV4-1	TRBJ1-2	CASSQGQGWEGYTF
TRBV6-2/TRBV6-3	TRBJ2-3	CASSYDQAGGKETDTQYF
TRBV28	TRBJ2-5	CASSLGEVQETQYF
TRBV12-3/TRBV12-4	TRBJ2-1	CASSLRLQMRDNEQFF
TRBV7-3	TRBJ2-3	CASSLGRDLLTDTQYF
TRBV10-3	TRBJ1-6	CAISEQGATYNSPLHF
TRBV12-3/TRBV12-4	TRBJ1-2	CASSRDGYYGYTF
TRBV7-2	TRBJ1-3	CASSLAPHAPLGNTIYF
TRBV7-6	TRBJ1-2	CASSLGAPNDRYTF
TRBV2	TRBJ2-2	CASRLYRVETGELFF
TRBV7-9	TRBJ1-6	CASSLVGLLNSPLHF
TRBV4-1	TRBJ1-5	CASSQVVYQPQHF
TRBV11-2	TRBJ2-1	CASSSHFSYSEQFF
TRBV7-8	TRBJ2-5	CASSIGTEQETQYF
TRBV6-1	TRBJ1-2	CATSVAGLYGYTF
TRBV4-1	TRBJ2-5	CASSQDTGTSVQETQYF
TRBV6-6	TRBJ2-5	CASSRTSVQETQYF
TRBV7-9	TRBJ1-2	CASSLESGEGYTF
TRBV20-1	TRBJ1-5	CSARFAKFADQPQHF
TRBV18	TRBJ1-4	CASSPRLATNEKLFF
TRBV20-1	TRBJ2-7	CSARDWGRYSSYEQYF
TRBV10-3	TRBJ2-2	CAIRAGSRTGELFF
TRBV9	TRBJ1-2	CASSVGKGYGYTF
TRBV24-1	TRBJ1-5	CATSDLFGGSLDF
TRBV4-3	TRBJ2-1	CASSSRLAGGPSYNEQFF
TRBV7-2	TRBJ2-2	CASRYTGTGNTGELFF
TRBV2	TRBJ2-3	CASSVDTQYF
TRBV7-9	TRBJ2-3	CASSSQGDTQYF
TRBV25-1	TRBJ2-1	CASSTRGYNEQFF
TRBV27	TRBJ2-1	CASNLTPGRTTFGNEQFF
TRBV4-2	TRBJ2-3	CASSQDLYGGTDTQYF
TRBV7-3	TRBJ2-5	CASSSGLAGGHETQYF
TRBV20-1	TRBJ1-2	CSPDNHGYTF
TRBV19	TRBJ2-5	CASADSDQETQYF
TRBV9	TRBJ1-1	CASTGGRGDTEAFF
TRBV2	TRBJ2-3	CASRAQGLTDTQYF
TRBV7-9	TRBJ2-5	CASSWSSGAETQYF
TRBV20-1	TRBJ1-2	CSARLGTGGDDYGYTF
TRBV7-9	TRBJ1-2	CASSGVKDSYGYTF
TRBV28	TRBJ2-5	CASSLGSGRLKETQYF
TRBV5-1	TRBJ1-6	CASSNREELTYNSPLHF
TRBV7-2	TRBJ2-2	CASRPNQGATGELFF
TRBV11-3	TRBJ2-6	CASSLGAAGANVLTF
TRBV5-5	TRBJ2-2	CASSLPWENTGELFF
TRBV6-1	TRBJ2-3	CASCEVVGTYPPDTQYF
TRBV7-9	TRBJ2-1	CASSPLWEQFF
TRBV9	TRBJ1-2	CASRPHRSPNYGYTF
TRBV6-5	TRBJ1-2	CASSYGTNYGYTF
TRBV4-3	TRBJ2-5	CASSRSSSRVETQYF
TRBV12-3/TRBV12-4	TRBJ1-1	CASSLTRVEAFF